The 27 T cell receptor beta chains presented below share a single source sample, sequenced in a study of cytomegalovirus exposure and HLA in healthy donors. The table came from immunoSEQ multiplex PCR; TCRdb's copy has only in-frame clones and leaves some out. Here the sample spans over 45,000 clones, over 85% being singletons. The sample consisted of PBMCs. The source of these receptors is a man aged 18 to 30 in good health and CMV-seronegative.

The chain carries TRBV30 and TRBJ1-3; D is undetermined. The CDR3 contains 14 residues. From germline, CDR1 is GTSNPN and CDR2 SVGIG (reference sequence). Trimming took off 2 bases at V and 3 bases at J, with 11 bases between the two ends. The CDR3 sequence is CAWSPDSFGNTIYF. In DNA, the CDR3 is TGTGCCTGGAGTCCGGACTCTTTTGGAAACACCATATATTTT.

CDR3: CASSSQGETQYF. In nucleotides, the CDR3 is TGTGCCAGCAGTTCCCAGGGGGAGACCCAGTACTTC. The gene calls are TRBV6-5 and TRBJ2-5, with TRBD1 as a possible D gene (6 bases). Trimming left V 4 bases short and J 5 bases short, with 8 bases between. Germline values: CDR1 MNHEY, CDR2 SVGAGI. The CDR3 runs 12 residues.

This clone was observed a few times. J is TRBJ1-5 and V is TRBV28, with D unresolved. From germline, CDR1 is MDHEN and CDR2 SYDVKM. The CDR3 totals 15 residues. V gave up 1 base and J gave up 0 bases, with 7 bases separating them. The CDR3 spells CASSLYSYSNQPQHF. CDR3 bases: TGTGCCAGCAGTTTATACAGTTATAGCAATCAGCCCCAGCATTTT.

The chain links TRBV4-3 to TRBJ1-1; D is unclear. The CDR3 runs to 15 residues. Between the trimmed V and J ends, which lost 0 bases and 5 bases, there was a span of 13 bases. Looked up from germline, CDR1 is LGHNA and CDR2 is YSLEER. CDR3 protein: CASSQEHLGGTEAFF. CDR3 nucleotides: TGCGCCAGCAGCCAAGAACACCTTGGCGGGACTGAAGCTTTCTTT.

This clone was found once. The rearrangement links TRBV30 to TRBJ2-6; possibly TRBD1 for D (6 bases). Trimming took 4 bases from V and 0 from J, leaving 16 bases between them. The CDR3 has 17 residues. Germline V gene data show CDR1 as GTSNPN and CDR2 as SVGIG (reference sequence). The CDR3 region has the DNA TGTGCCTGGACCCAAGGGGGATTTCACTCTGGGGCCAACGTCCTGACTTTC. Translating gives CAWTQGGFHSGANVLTF.

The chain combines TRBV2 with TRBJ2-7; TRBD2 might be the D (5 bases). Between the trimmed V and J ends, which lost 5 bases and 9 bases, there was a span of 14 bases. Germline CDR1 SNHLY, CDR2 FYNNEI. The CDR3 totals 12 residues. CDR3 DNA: TGTGCCAGCAGTTGGACGGAGGCCGGGCAGTACTTC. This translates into CASSWTEAGQYF.

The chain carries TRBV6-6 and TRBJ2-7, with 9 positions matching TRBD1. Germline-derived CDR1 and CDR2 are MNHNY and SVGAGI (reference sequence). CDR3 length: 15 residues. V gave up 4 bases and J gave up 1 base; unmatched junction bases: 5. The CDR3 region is CASSLGTGQSYEQYF. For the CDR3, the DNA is TGTGCCAGCAGTTTGGGGACAGGGCAATCCTACGAGCAGTACTTC.

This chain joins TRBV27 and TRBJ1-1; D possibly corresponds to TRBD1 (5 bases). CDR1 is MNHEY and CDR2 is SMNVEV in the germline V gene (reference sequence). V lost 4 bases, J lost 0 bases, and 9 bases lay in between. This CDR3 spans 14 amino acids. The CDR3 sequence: CASSSDRLNTEAFF. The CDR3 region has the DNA TGTGCCAGCAGTTCTGACAGATTGAACACTGAAGCTTTCTTT.

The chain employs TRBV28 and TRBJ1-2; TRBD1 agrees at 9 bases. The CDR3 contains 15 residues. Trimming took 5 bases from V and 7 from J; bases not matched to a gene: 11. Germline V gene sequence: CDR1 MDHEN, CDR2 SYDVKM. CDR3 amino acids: CASSIIQGARVGYTF. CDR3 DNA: TGTGCCAGCAGTATTATACAGGGGGCGCGGGTTGGCTACACCTTC.

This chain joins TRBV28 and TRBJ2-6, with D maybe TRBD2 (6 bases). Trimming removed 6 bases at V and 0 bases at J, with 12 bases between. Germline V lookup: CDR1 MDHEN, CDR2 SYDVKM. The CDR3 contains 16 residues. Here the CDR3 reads CASRQAGTSGANVLTF. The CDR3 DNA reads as TGTGCCAGCAGACAGGCGGGGACCTCTGGGGCCAACGTCCTGACTTTC.

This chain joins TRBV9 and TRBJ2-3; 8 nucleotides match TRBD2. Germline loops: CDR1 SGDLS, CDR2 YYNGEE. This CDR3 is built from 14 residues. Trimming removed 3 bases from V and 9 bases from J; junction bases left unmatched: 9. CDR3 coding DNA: TGTGCCAGCAGCGCGGGGGGGGAACGTCAAACGCAGTATTTT. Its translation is CASSAGGERQTQYF.

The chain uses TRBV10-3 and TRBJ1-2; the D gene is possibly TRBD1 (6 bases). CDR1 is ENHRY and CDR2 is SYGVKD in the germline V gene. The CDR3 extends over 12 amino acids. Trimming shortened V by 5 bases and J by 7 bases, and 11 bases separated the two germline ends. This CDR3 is CAISTGMGGYTF. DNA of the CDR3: TGTGCCATCAGTACAGGGATGGGTGGCTACACCTTC.

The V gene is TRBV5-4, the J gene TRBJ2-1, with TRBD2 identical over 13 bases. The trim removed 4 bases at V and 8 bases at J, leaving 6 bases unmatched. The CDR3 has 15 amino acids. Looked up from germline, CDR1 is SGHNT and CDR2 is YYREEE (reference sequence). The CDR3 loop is CASSPRTSGSYEQFF. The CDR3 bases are TGTGCCAGCAGCCCTCGGACTAGCGGGAGTTATGAGCAGTTCTTC.

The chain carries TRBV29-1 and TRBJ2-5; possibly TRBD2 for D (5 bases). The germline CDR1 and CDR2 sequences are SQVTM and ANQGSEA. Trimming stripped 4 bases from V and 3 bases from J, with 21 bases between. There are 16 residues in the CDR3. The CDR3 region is CSVAPAEGGGEETQYF. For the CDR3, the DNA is TGCAGCGTTGCTCCCGCGGAAGGAGGTGGGGAAGAGACCCAGTACTTC.

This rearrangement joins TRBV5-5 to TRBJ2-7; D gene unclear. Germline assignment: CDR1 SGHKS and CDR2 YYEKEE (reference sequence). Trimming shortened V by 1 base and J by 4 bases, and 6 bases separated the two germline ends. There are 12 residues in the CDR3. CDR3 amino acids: CASSLPLYEQYF. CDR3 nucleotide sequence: TGTGCCAGCAGCTTGCCGTTGTACGAGCAGTACTTC.

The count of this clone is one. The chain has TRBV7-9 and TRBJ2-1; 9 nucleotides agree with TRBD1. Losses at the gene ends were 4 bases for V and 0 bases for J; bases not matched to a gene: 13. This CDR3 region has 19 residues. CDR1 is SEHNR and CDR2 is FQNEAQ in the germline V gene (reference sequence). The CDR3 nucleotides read TGTGCCAGCAGCTCACGCGGGACAGGGCACCCGAGCTCCTACAATGAGCAGTTCTTC. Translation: CASSSRGTGHPSSYNEQFF.

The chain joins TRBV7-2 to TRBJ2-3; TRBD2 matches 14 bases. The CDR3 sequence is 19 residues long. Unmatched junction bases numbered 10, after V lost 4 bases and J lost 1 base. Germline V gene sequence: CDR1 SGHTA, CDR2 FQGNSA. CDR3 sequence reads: CASSSKGLAGVWGTDTQYF. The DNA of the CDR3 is TGTGCCAGCAGCTCGAAGGGACTAGCGGGAGTGTGGGGCACAGATACGCAGTATTTT.

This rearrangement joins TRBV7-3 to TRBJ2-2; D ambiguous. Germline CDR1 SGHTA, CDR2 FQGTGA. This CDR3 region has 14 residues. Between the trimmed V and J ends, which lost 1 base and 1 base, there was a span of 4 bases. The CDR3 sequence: CASSLNGNTGELFF. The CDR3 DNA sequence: TGTGCCAGCAGCTTAAACGGGAACACCGGGGAGCTGTTTTTT.

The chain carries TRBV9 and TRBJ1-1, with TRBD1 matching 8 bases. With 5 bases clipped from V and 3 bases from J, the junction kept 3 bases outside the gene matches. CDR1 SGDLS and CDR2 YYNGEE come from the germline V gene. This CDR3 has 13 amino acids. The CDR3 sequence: CASSTGGHTEAFF. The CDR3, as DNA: TGTGCCAGCAGTACAGGGGGGCACACTGAAGCTTTCTTT.

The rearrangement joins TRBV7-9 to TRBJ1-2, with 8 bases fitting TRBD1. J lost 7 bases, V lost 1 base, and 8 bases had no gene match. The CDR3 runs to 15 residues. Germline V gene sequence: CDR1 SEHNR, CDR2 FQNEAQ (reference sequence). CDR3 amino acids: CASSLGVDRGGGYTF. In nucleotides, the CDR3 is TGTGCCAGCAGCTTAGGGGTCGACAGGGGCGGTGGCTACACCTTC. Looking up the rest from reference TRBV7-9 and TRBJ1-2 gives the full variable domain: DTGVSQNPRHKITKRGQNVTFRCDPISEHNRLYWYRQTLGQGPEFLTYFQNEAQLEKSRLLSDRFSAERPKGSFSTLEIQRTEQGDSAMYLCASSLGVDRGGGYTFGSGTRLTVV.

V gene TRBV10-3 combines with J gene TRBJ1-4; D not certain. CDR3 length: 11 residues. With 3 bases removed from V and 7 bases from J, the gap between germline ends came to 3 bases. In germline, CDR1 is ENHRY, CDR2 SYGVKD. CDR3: CAISDGEKLFF. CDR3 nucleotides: TGTGCCATCAGTGACGGTGAAAAACTGTTTTTT.

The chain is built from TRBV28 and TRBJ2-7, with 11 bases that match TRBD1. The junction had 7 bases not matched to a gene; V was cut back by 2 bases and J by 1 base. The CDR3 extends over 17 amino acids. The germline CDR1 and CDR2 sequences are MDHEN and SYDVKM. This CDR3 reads CASSLGDRGWLSYEQYF. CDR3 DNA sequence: TGTGCCAGCAGTTTAGGGGACAGGGGGTGGCTTTCCTACGAGCAGTACTTC.

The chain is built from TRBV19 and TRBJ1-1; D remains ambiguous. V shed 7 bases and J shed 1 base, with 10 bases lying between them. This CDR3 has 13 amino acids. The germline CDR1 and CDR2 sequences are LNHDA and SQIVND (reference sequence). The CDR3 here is CASMYRENTEAFF. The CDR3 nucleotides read TGTGCCAGTATGTATAGAGAGAACACTGAAGCTTTCTTT.

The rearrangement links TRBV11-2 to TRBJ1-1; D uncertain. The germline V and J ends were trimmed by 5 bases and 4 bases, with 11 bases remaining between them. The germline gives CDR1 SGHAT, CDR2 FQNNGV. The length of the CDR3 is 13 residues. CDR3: CASSDIPGTEAFF. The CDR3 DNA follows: TGTGCCAGCAGCGATATCCCAGGCACTGAAGCTTTCTTT.

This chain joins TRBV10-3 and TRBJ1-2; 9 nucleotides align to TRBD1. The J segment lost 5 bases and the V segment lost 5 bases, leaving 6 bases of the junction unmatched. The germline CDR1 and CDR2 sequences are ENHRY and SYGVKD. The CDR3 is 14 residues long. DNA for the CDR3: TGTGCCATCAGTCCCACAGGGGGCGGGTATGGCTACACCTTC. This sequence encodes CAISPTGGGYGYTF.

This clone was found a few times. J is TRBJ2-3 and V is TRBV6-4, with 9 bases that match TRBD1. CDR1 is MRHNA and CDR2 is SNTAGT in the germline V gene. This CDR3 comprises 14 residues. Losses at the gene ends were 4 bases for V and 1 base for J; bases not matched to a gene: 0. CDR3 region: CASSGTGGTDTQYF. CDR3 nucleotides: TGTGCCAGCAGTGGGACAGGGGGCACAGATACGCAGTATTTT.

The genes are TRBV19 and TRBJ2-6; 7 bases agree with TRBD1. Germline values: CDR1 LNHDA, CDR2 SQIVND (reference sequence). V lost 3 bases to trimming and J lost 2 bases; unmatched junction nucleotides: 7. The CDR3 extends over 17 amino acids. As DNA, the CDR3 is TGTGCCAGTAGTATTGGCAGGGGGTCCCCTGGGGCCAACGTCCTGACTTTC. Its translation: CASSIGRGSPGANVLTF.